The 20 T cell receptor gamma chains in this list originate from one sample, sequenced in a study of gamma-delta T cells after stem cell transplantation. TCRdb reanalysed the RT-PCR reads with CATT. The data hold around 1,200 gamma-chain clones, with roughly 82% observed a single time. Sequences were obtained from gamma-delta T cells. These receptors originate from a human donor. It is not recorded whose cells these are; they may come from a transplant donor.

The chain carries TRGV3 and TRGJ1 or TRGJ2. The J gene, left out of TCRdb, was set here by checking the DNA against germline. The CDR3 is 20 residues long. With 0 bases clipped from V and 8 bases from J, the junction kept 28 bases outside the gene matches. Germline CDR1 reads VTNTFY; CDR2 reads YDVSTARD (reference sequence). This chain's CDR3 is CATWDRQPRIQHKEGDKKLF. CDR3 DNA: TGTGCCACCTGGGACAGGCAACCACGGATCCAACACAAGGAGGGGGATAAGAAACTCTTT.

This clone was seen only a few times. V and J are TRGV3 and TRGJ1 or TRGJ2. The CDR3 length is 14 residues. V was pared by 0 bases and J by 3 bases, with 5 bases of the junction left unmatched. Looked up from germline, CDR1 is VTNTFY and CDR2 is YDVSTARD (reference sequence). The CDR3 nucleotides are TGTGCCACCTGGGACAGGCAAATTTATTATAAGAAACTCTTT. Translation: CATWDRQIYYKKLF.

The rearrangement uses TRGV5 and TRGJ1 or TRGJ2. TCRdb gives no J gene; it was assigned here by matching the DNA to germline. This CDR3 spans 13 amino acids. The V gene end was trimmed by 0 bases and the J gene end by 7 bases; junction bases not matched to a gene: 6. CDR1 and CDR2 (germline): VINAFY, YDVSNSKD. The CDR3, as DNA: TGTGCCACCTGGGACAGGCGGGAGTATAAGAAACTCTTT. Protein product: CATWDRREYKKLF.

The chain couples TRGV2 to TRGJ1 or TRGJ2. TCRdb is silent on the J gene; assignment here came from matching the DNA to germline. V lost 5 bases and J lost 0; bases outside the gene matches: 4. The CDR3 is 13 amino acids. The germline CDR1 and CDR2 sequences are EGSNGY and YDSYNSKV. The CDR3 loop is CATWASNYYKKLF. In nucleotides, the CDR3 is TGTGCCACCTGGGCCTCGAATTATTATAAGAAACTCTTT.

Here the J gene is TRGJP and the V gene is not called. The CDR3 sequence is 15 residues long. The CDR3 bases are TGTGCCTTGTGGGGGCAAGAGATGGGCAAAAAAATCAAGGTATTT. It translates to CALWGQEMGKKIKVF.

The CDR3 sequence: CATWDVELGKKIKVF. DNA of the CDR3: TGTGCCACCTGGGACGTAGAGTTGGGCAAAAAAATCAAGGTATTT. The chain joins TRGV8 to TRGJP. The J gene comes from matching the DNA to germline here; TCRdb lacks it. Germline V lookup: CDR1 VENAVY, CDR2 YDSYNSRV. Trimming at V came to 4 bases and at J to 6 bases, leaving 3 bases not matched to a gene. The CDR3 covers 15 residues.

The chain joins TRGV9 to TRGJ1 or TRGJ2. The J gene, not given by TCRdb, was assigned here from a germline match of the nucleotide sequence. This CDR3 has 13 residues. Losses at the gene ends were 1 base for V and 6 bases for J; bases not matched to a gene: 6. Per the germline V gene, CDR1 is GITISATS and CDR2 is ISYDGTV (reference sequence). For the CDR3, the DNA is TGTGCCTTGTGGGAGGTCCATCCTTATAAGAAACTCTTT. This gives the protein CALWEVHPYKKLF.

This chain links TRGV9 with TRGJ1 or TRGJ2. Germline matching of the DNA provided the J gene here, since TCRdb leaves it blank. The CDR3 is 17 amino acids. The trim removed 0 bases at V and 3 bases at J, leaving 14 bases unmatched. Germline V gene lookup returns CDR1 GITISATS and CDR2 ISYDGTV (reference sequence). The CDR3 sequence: CALWEVMARQFYYKKLF. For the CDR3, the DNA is TGTGCCTTGTGGGAGGTGATGGCTCGACAATTTTATTATAAGAAACTCTTT.

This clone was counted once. CDR3 coding DNA: TGTGCCACCTGGGATAGGCGATCGAATTATTATAAGAAACTCTTT. Translated, it gives CATWDRRSNYYKKLF. V is TRGV8 and J is TRGJ1 or TRGJ2. Germline matching of the DNA provided the J gene here, since TCRdb leaves it blank. From germline, CDR1 is VENAVY and CDR2 YDSYNSRV. V lost 0 bases and J lost 0; bases outside the gene matches: 5. This CDR3 region has 15 residues.

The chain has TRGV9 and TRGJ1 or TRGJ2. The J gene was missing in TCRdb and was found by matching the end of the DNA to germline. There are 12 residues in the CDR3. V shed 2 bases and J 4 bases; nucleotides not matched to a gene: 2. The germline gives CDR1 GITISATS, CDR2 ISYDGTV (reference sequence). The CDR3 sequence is CALWEGYYKKLF. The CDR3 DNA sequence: TGTGCCTTGTGGGAGGGCTATTATAAGAAACTCTTT.

The CDR3 reads CATFKYKKLF. The CDR3 DNA reads TGTGCCACCTTTAAATATAAGAAACTCTTT. This sequence joins TRGV4 and TRGJ1 or TRGJ2. Here the J gene came from matching the DNA to germline, since TCRdb omits it. V lost 8 bases and J lost 7; bases outside the gene matches: 5. CDR1 is EGSTGY, CDR2 YDSYTSSV, per germline. The CDR3 runs 10 residues.

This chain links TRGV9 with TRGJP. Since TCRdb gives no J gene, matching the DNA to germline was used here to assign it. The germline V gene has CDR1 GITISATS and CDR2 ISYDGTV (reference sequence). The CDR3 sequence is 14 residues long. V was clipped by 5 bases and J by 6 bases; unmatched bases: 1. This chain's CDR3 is CALWAELGKKIKVF. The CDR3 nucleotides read TGTGCCTTGTGGGCAGAGTTGGGCAAAAAAATCAAGGTATTT.

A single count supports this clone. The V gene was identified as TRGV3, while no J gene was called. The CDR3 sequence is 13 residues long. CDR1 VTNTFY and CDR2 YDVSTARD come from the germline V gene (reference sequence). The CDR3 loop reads CATWDRRDWINTF. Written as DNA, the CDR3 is TGTGCCACCTGGGACAGGCGGGATTGGATCAATACGTTT.

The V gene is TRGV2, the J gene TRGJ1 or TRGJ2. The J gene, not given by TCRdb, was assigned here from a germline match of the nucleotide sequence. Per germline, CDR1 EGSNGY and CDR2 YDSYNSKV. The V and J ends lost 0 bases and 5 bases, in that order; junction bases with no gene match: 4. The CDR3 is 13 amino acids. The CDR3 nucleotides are TGTGCCACCTGGGACGGGCCCCATTATAAGAAACTCTTT. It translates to CATWDGPHYKKLF.

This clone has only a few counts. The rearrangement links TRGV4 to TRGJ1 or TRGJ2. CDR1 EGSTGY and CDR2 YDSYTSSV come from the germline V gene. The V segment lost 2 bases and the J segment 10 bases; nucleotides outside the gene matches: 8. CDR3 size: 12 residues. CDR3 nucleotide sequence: TGTGCCACCTGGGATGAGGGTCCAAAGAAACTCTTT. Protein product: CATWDEGPKKLF.

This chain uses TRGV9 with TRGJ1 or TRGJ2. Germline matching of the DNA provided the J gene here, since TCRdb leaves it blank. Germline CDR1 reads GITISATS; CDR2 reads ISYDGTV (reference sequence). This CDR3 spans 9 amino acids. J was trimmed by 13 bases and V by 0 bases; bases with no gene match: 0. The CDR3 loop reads CALWEVKLF. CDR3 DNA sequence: TGTGCCTTGTGGGAGGTGAAACTCTTT.

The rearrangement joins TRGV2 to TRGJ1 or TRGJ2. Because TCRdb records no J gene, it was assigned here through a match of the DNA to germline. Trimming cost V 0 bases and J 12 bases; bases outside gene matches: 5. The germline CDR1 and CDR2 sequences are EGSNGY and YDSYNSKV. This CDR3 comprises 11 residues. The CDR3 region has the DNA TGTGCCACCTGGGACGGGCATGTGAAACTCTTT. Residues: CATWDGHVKLF.

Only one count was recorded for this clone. This chain's CDR3 is CATWEVKYKKLF. In nucleotides, the CDR3 is TGTGCCACCTGGGAGGTGAAATATAAGAAACTCTTT. The chain links TRGV4 to TRGJ1 or TRGJ2. Here the J gene was assigned by germline matching of the DNA, as TCRdb has none. The V gene end was trimmed by 4 bases and the J gene end by 7 bases; junction bases not matched to a gene: 7. The germline V gene has CDR1 EGSTGY and CDR2 YDSYTSSV. The CDR3 spans 12 residues.

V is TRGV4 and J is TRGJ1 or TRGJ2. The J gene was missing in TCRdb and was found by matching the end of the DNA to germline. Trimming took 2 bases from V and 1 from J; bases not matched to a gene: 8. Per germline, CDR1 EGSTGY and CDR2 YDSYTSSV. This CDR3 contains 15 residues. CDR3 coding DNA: TGTGCCACCTGGGATGTCTCCTCTAATTATTATAAGAAACTCTTT. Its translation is CATWDVSSNYYKKLF.

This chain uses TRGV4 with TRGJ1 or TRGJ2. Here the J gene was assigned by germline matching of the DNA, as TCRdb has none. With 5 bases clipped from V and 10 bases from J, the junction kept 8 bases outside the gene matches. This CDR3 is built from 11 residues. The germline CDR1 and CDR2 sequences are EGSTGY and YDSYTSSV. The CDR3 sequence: CATWGHAKKLF. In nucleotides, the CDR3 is TGTGCCACCTGGGGGCACGCCAAGAAACTCTTT.